This record concerns one T cell receptor (beta chain) sequence. This clone was counted a few times. Its antigen is still unknown. No base quality values were provided; no much bigger clone lies one nucleotide off. The entire amount of isolated RNA was reverse transcribed using the High Capacity cDNA Reverse Transcription Kit, so the sequenced TCRB transcripts were expressed ones. Deep immunoSEQ sequencing was applied to naive, central memory and regulatory T cell samples, giving an average of about 3.4 million total reads per sample. Sorted cells were lysed in RLT buffer, and RNA was extracted using DNase-treated RNeasy Micro or Mini kits according to cell number. To prevent cross-contamination, every cell subset was processed on its own, while patient and healthy donor samples were processed together. Using the immunoSEQ multiplex PCR, TCRB sequences were amplified from cDNA into 87-bp fragments spanning the CDR3 region. Sequencing of the amplicons was performed on the Illumina HiSeq platform. The original pipeline was this. Synthetic template baselines were used to correct PCR bias computationally, reads within Hamming distance 2 were collapsed together, and singletons that could not be merged were discarded. Reads were aligned against IMGT so that V, D and J genes, CDR3 length and insertions or deletions at six rearrangement sites could be assigned. Within each subset, clonotype counts were normalized to sorted cell number, after which true diversity and Gini coefficients were computed with the tcR R package. The overlap coefficient, calculated on TCRB nucleotide sequences, was used to measure repertoire sharing. Out-of-frame TCRB sequences from naive cells were analyzed as a proxy for the pre-selection repertoire. TCRdb provides this immuneACCESS table in a form limited to in-frame rearrangements. Some clones are lacking; in checked studies, under half of them reflect an unresolved V gene, and why the rest are absent is not known. V, J and clone size are taken as reported in that table, and D and trimming were inferred from the DNA itself. This sample lists about 660,000 clones; around an eighth were detected once. Jointly, the top ten make up 0.035% to 0.04% of the sample.

The sample is drawn from a study of beta chain features in type 1 diabetes (dated by TCRdb to between 2018 and 2020). About the full investigation: Patients and healthy donors did not differ in mean age, gender distribution, total cell number or subset yield. Across all samples, about 110 million sorted cells were examined, and cell number per subset correlated strongly with RNA yield. The study compared the TCRB repertoires of sorted circulating CD4+ T cell subsets in recently diagnosed type 1 diabetes patients with those in matched healthy donors. Whereas all 30 or so donors provided naive and central memory subsets, regulatory and stem cell-like memory subsets were isolated from just 8 patients and about 8 healthy donors.

Overall study results and their limits: Because small numbers of individuals were included in the HLA sub-analyses, any influence of HLA type on TCRB rearrangement was left unresolved. Patients with type 1 diabetes made fewer insertions and deleted more nucleotides at VDJ recombination sites, implying thymic rearrangement abnormalities. Because cDNA rather than genomic DNA was sequenced, highly expressing activated cells could have been over-represented, although no difference in activation and CD3 levels was found between groups. Type 1 diabetes patients showed a moderate but significant shortening of TCRB CDR3 length in all four CD4+ subsets. Naive, central memory and regulatory TCRB repertoires appeared to be more similar among patients than among healthy donors. PCR might favor shorter templates, but patient and control samples were amplified and corrected together, so any skew would affect both groups equally.

Each donor gave one peripheral blood draw, roughly 110 mL on average, collected into heparinised tubes. Using a panel that included CD45RO, CCR7, CD25, CD127, CD95 and CD27, naive, central memory, regulatory and stem cell-like memory CD4+ T cells were sorted on a BD FACSAria II. Purity was above 98% for every sorted population. PBMCs were isolated immediately by Lymphoprep density gradient centrifugation and stained directly without culture. To minimize batch effects, samples were stained and sorted in pairs, one healthy donor with one patient per experiment. The receptor was isolated from a man aged 18 to 29 with type 1 diabetes. The sequenced sample was naive CD4+ T cells from blood. The intended sense of this specimen's cell subset or site label: true naive CD4+ T cells.

The DNA sequence follows: TGTGCCAGCAGTGAATGGAACACTGAAGCTTTCTTT. It translates to CASSEWNTEAFF. The rearranged chain carries TRBV6-1 and TRBJ1-1, with an unclear D gene assignment. Based on the germline V gene, the CDR1 and CDR2 sequences are MNHNS and SASEGT. V is reduced by 2 bases and J by 1 base, leaving a spacing of 2 bases between them. Including the terminal cysteine and phenylalanine, the CDR3 comprises 12 residues. The only DNA kept is the CDR3, 36 bases in frame from the first base.